This TCR beta chain came from a study of T-cell memory formation after mild COVID-19. Trimming cost V 7 bases and J 0 bases, with 15 bases left between them. The germline CDR1 and CDR2 sequences are SGHTA and FQGNSA. CDR3 length: 15 amino acids. In the case of this clonotype: What it recognizes is unknown.

Amplification by 5'RACE using constant-segment primers produced TCR alpha and TCR beta cDNA libraries that carried sample barcodes and UMIs. TCRdb called the 5' RACE reads again in MiXCR, with one record for every CDR3 protein. Of around 250,000 distinct CDR3 sequences listed, approximately 15% are singletons. Findings of the study overall: Contracting clones from day 15 to 85 had balanced CD4/CD8; later expanders favoured CD4+. The authors left the SARS-CoV-2 specificity of second-wave clones peaking on day 37 unconfirmed. For contracting clones, CD4+ ones sat mainly in CM and EM, CD8+ in EMRA.

The source is a man younger than 35 who had mild COVID-19 (a few samples of this study predate the infection). Cell type and time point are not known. Sequences were obtained from PBMCs or a T cell subset sorted from them (not recorded which). V is TRBV7-2 and J is TRBJ1-2; D remains unclear. The CDR3 DNA is TGTGCCAGCAACCCCCTGGGAGGAGCTAACTATGGCTACACCTTC. It encodes CASNPLGGANYGYTF.